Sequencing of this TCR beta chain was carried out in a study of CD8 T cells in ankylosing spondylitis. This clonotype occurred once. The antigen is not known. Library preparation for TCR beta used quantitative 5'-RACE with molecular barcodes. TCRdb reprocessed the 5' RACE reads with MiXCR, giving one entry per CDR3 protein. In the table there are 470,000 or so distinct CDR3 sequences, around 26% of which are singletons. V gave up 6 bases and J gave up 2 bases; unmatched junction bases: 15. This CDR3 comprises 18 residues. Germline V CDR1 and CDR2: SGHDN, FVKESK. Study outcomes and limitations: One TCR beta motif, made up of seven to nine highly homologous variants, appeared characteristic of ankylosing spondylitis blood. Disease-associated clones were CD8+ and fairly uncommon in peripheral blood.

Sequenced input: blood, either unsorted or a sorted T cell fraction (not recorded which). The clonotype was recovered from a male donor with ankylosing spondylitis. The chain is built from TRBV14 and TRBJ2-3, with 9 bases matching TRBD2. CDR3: CASSPWRIAGVNTDTQYF. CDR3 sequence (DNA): TGTGCCAGCAGTCCCTGGCGAATAGCGGGAGTGAACACAGATACGCAGTATTTT.